This section outlines one TCR beta chain sequence together with its context. Its antigen is unidentified. One end of the junction varies from germline; a read error may be responsible. This sample was included in a study of tumor and adjacent non-tumor tissue in lung cancer. Background on the study: There were roughly 11 adenocarcinoma, a couple of squamous cell carcinoma and 1 small cell lung cancer cases.

Study results and caveats: Tumor tissue had significantly higher TCR diversity than normal lung. Top 100 clones took a larger repertoire share in normal lung.

The template was RNA from unsorted bulk tissue. The normal lung tissue was taken more than 3 cm from the tumor edge. The CDR3 is 17 residues long. Germline lookup yields CDR1 SGHAT and CDR2 FQDESV (reference sequence). Three rounds of nested PCR, following a modified ARM-PCR protocol, produced the TCRbeta library. Each CDR3 protein is one row after TCRdb ran MiXCR on the multiplex PCR reads. Of some 80,000 distinct CDR3 sequences in the sample, just over 75% were seen once. The chain combines TRBV11-1 with TRBJ1-6; 8 bases align to TRBD1. Sequencing used distant non-tumor lung tissue. The clonotype was recovered from a man aged 70-80 years with non-small cell lung cancer. This chain's CDR3 is CPSSSKRGTGSNSPLHF. The CDR3 coding sequence is TGTCCCAGCAGTTCCAAACGAGGGACAGGCTCAAATTCACCCCTCCACTTT.